This TCR beta chain was observed in a study of T cell clonality in common variable immunodeficiency. Caucasian heritage predominated among both patients and controls. This clone occurred a few times. The missing CDR3 end, 3 residues past where the read stops, is filled in from the germline J gene. TCRdb keeps only in-frame clones here, not all; method: immunoSEQ multiplex PCR. Observed in the sample are some 60,000 clones, none of them singletons. With 2 bases clipped from V and 3 bases from J, the junction kept 5 bases outside the gene matches. The V gene's germline CDR1 is KGHSH and CDR2 LQKENI. This CDR3 spans 16 amino acids.

Sequenced input: peripheral blood mononuclear cells. This chain connects TRBV18 to TRBJ2-2, with 8 bases aligning to TRBD2. The sequence derives from a person aged 18-69 years in good health. CDR3 DNA, as far as it was read: TGTGCCAGCTCACCATCGGCGGGGGGTTACACCGGGGAG. Encoded protein: CASSPSAGGYTGE. In full, the CDR3 reads CASSPSAGGYTGELFF. The full variable domain, completed using reference TRBV18 and TRBJ2-2, is NAGVMQNPRHLVRRRGQEARLRCSPMKGHSHVYWYRQLPEEGLKFMVYLQKENIIDESGMPKERFSAEFPKEGPSILRIQQVVRGDSAAYFCASSPSAGGYTGELFFGEGSRLTVL.